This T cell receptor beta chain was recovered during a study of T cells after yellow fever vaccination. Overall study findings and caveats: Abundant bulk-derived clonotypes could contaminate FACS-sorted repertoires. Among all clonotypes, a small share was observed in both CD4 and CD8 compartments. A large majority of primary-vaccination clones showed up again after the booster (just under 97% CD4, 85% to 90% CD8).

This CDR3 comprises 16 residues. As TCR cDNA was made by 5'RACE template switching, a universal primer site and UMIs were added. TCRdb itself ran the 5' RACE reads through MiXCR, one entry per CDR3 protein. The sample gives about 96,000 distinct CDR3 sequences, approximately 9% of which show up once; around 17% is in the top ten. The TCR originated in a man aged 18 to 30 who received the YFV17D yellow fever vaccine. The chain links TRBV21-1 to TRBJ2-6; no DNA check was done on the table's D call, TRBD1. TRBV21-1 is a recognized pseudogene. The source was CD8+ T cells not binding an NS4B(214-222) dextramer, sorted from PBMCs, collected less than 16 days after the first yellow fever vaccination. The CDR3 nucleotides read TGTGCCCCCGGGGGACAGGGCCCTTCTGGGGCCAACGTCCTGACTTTC. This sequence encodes CAPGGQGPSGANVLTF.